The 21 T cell receptor beta chains presented below share a single source sample, sequenced in a study of blood T cells in healthy people across ages. A second PCR of about 7 to 12 cycles used a sample-barcoded 5' primer and a J-beta primer mix. MiXCR, run by TCRdb on the 5' RACE reads, gives a single entry per CDR3 protein. The sample has a few hundred thousand distinct CDR3 sequences, approximately 51% seen once; the top ten hold under 65%. Sequencing used blood. All receptors come from a man aged 60 to 69 in good health.

The table lists this clonotype with a count of one. The rearrangement uses TRBV29-1 and TRBJ1-2; D unclear. This CDR3 spans 14 amino acids. The germline V and J ends were trimmed by 3 bases and 2 bases, with 13 bases remaining between them. Looked up from germline, CDR1 is SQVTM and CDR2 is ANQGSEA. CDR3 sequence (DNA): TGCAGCGTTGACCCCGGGGATCACAACTATGGCTACACCTTC. It translates to CSVDPGDHNYGYTF.

On this clonotype: A read error is likely, as this CDR3 ends without the conserved phenylalanine or tryptophan. The J gene is TRBJ2-5, the V gene TRBV18; 10 positions agree with TRBD1. The CDR3 consists of 14 residues. CDR1 is KGHSH and CDR2 is LQKENI in the germline V gene. Trimming cost V 2 bases and J 11 bases; bases outside gene matches: 8. In nucleotides, the CDR3 is TGTGCCAGCTCACCATGGGACAGGGGTAACGGGCAGTACTCC. It translates to CASSPWDRGNGQYS.

The rearrangement joins TRBV12-5 to TRBJ2-7; D unclear. Germline CDR1 LGHNT, CDR2 FRNRAP. The V end was cut by 8 bases, the J end by 0 bases, with 8 bases between. This CDR3 has 12 amino acids. As DNA, the CDR3 is TGTGCTAGTACATTAAGCTCCTACGAGCAGTACTTC. Amino acids: CASTLSSYEQYF.

The count of this clonotype is one. The chain couples TRBV10-2 to TRBJ2-5; 8 bases align to TRBD1. Germline CDR1 and CDR2: WSHSY and SAAADI. The CDR3 is 17 amino acids. The V gene end was trimmed by 0 bases and the J gene end by 5 bases; junction bases not matched to a gene: 11. For the CDR3, the DNA is TGCGCCAGCAGTGAGTCCCCCAGGACAGGGCGAGGGGAGACCCAGTACTTC. Amino acids: CASSESPRTGRGETQYF.

This clonotype was observed many times. The chain is built from TRBV5-1 and TRBJ2-7; TRBD1 or TRBD2 may be the D gene (5 bases each). The CDR3 has 16 amino acids. Trimming removed 1 base at V and 6 bases at J, with 20 bases between. CDR1 and CDR2 (germline): SGHRS, YFSETQ. CDR3 bases: TGCGCCAGCAGCTTGAGTCCGACAGTGACTAATGCCGAGCAGTACTTC. It encodes CASSLSPTVTNAEQYF.

There are a few counts of this clonotype. This chain connects TRBV29-1 to TRBJ2-1; D may be TRBD1 (6 bases). CDR1 and CDR2 (germline): SQVTM, ANQGSEA. The V gene lost 5 bases and the J gene lost 12 bases, with 17 bases spanning the gap. This CDR3 is built from 12 residues. CDR3 DNA: TGCAGCGTTCAAACAGGGCCACAGGGGCAGTTCTTC. It is translated as CSVQTGPQGQFF.

This clonotype was found many times. The rearrangement joins TRBV6-2 or TRBV6-3 to TRBJ1-1, with 8 bases that match TRBD1. V lost 2 bases, J lost 1 base, and 9 bases stayed unmatched. Germline CDR1 is MNHEY and CDR2 is SVGEGT. The CDR3 extends over 17 amino acids. This CDR3 is CASSYPTGEGRNTEAFF. The CDR3 DNA reads as TGTGCCAGCAGTTACCCGACAGGGGAGGGCCGGAACACTGAAGCTTTCTTT.

The chain joins TRBV10-3 to TRBJ2-1, with TRBD1 identical over 10 bases. Germline CDR1 is ENHRY and CDR2 is SYGVKD. J lost 6 bases, V lost 2 bases, and 13 bases had no gene match. CDR3 length equals 18 residues. CDR3 in DNA: TGTGCCATCAGTGAGGGGTTACGAGGGACAGGGGACACCAATGAGCAGTTCTTC. Amino acids: CAISEGLRGTGDTNEQFF.

This clonotype was observed once. The chain links TRBV12-3 or TRBV12-4 to TRBJ1-6; D is uncertain. CDR3 length: 14 amino acids. V was shortened by 7 bases and J by 7 bases, with 14 bases between the two germline ends. This CDR3 is CASTPTSPNSPLHF. DNA of the CDR3: TGTGCCAGCACCCCGACGTCCCCAAATTCACCCCTCCACTTT.

The gene calls are TRBV15 and TRBJ1-2; unclear D gene. The V and J ends lost 0 bases and 2 bases respectively, with 7 bases between them. This CDR3 contains 14 residues. The germline gives CDR1 LNHNV, CDR2 YYDKDF (reference sequence). Written as DNA, the CDR3 is TGTGCCACCAGCAGAGACCGGCAGAACTATGGCTACACCTTC. Translation gives CATSRDRQNYGYTF.

With regard to this clonotype: A junction boundary mismatches the germline segment, possibly from a read error. The rearrangement links TRBV18 to TRBJ1-5; D call uncertain. The CDR3 is 14 residues long. Per germline, CDR1 KGHSH and CDR2 LQKENI. The CDR3 loop is CTSSPGDSNQPQHF. Here the CDR3 DNA reads TGTACCAGCTCACCCGGGGATAGCAATCAGCCCCAGCATTTT.

The rearrangement joins TRBV27 to TRBJ1-1; D unresolved. Germline loops: CDR1 MNHEY, CDR2 SMNVEV (reference sequence). This CDR3 spans 15 amino acids. V was clipped by 3 bases and J by 1 base, with 12 bases between them. The CDR3 sequence: CASSLGRTGNTEAFF. CDR3 bases: TGTGCCAGCAGTTTGGGCCGGACCGGGAACACTGAAGCTTTCTTT.

This chain joins TRBV12-5 and TRBJ2-5; perhaps TRBD2 as D (6 bases). With the DNA end fitting TRBJ2-7 better, the J assignment may be wrong. This CDR3 has 15 residues. Germline V lookup: CDR1 LGHNT, CDR2 FRNRAP. CDR3 loop: CASGPPGGNSYEQYF. CDR3 DNA sequence: TGTGCTAGTGGACCGCCAGGAGGGAATAGCTACGAGCAGTACTTC.

This clonotype was counted between two and nine times. The chain employs TRBV6-5 and TRBJ1-1; D possibly corresponds to TRBD1 (5 bases). Germline V gene sequence: CDR1 MNHEY, CDR2 SVGAGI. The CDR3 is 13 residues long. The germline V and J ends were trimmed by 6 bases and 3 bases, with 11 bases remaining between them. The CDR3 sequence is CASRSGRYTEAFF. Here the CDR3 DNA reads TGTGCCAGCAGATCGGGACGGTACACTGAAGCTTTCTTT.

Remarks on this clonotype: This may be a read error: a much more frequent sequence differs by one nucleotide. The genes are TRBV19 and TRBJ2-1; TRBD2 agrees at 13 bases. With the DNA end fitting TRBJ2-7 better, the J assignment may be wrong. Germline V gives CDR1 LNHDA, CDR2 SQIVND (reference sequence). This CDR3 has 13 amino acids. CDR3 nucleotides: TGTGCCAGTAAGACTAGCGGGAGGAATGAGCAGTACTTC. Translated, it gives CASKTSGRNEQYF.

In this sample, this clonotype turned up many times. The chain recombines TRBV28 with TRBJ2-1, with 9 bases matching TRBD2. This CDR3 is built from 16 residues. From germline, CDR1 is MDHEN and CDR2 SYDVKM. Losses at the gene ends were 0 bases for V and 6 bases for J; bases not matched to a gene: 6. The CDR3 DNA follows: TGTGCCAGCAGTTTATGGGTTAGCGGGAGAGGCAATGAGCAGTTCTTC. Its protein product is CASSLWVSGRGNEQFF.

In this sample, this clonotype turned up a few times. The rearrangement uses TRBV7-2 and TRBJ2-7; no definite D call. The CDR3 has 11 amino acids. V gave up 4 bases and J gave up 4 bases, with 5 bases separating them. Germline V gene data show CDR1 as SGHTA and CDR2 as FQGNSA. CDR3 in amino acids: CASSSVYEQYF. CDR3 sequence (DNA): TGTGCCAGCAGCTCTGTATACGAGCAGTACTTC.

This sequence joins TRBV20-1 and TRBJ2-7; perhaps TRBD1 as D (8 bases). From germline, CDR1 is DFQATT and CDR2 SNEGSKA (reference sequence). CDR3 length equals 16 residues. Trimming cost V 3 bases and J 1 base, with 19 bases left between them. The CDR3 DNA reads TGCAGTGCTAGGGGGGGGACAGGAGTCTTTTCCTACGAGCAGTACTTC. The encoded protein is CSARGGTGVFSYEQYF.

Of note for this clonotype: At one of its ends the junction is not consistent with the germline gene, which may arise from a read error. The chain links TRBV5-1 to TRBJ2-5; TRBD1 agrees at 7 bases. Per the germline V gene, CDR1 is SGHRS and CDR2 is YFSETQ. This CDR3 has 14 residues. The CDR3 DNA sequence: TGCGCCAACAGCACCTCGGACAGGCAAGAGACCCAGTACTTC. Amino acid sequence: CANSTSDRQETQYF.

V usage is TRBV10-2 and J usage is TRBJ2-5, with a possible D match to TRBD1 (6 bases). TRBJ2-7 matches the DNA end more closely, so the J call is doubtful. The germline V gene has CDR1 WSHSY and CDR2 SAAADI. The CDR3 contains 15 residues. The CDR3 loop is CASSKHLGTNYEQYF. The CDR3 coding sequence is TGCGCCAGCAGTAAGCATCTTGGGACAAACTACGAGCAGTACTTC.

This clonotype was seen only a few times. V usage is TRBV28 and J usage is TRBJ2-7; 10 bases are a match to TRBD1. The germline V gene has CDR1 MDHEN and CDR2 SYDVKM. CDR3 size: 15 residues. J lost 0 bases, V lost 6 bases, and 5 bases had no gene match. CDR3 bases: TGTGCCAGCAGCCAGACAGGGGGCCCCTCCTACGAGCAGTACTTC. Translating it yields CASSQTGGPSYEQYF. Full variable domain (remainder filled in from reference TRBV28 and TRBJ2-7): DVKVTQSSRYLVKRTGEKVFLECVQDMDHENMFWYRQDPGLGLRLIYFSYDVKMKEKGDIPEGYSVSREKKERFSLILESASTNQTSMYLCASSQTGGPSYEQYFGPGTRLTVT.